A selection of T cell receptor beta chains follows, all from one sample in a study of T cell changes during pregnancy in multiple sclerosis. Using immunoSEQ multiplex PCR, the repertoire was profiled, and TCRdb retains in-frame clones only, with some absent. The sample shows some 40,000 clones, approximately 91% of them seen only once. The input for sequencing was CD8+ T cells from peripheral blood mononuclear cells, taken in the first trimester of pregnancy. The origin of the receptors is a female donor with multiple sclerosis, enrolled in a pregnancy study. Each CDR3 is given with its conserved first and last residue. A D gene is named only where the DNA matches it firmly. A clone size is listed for some rows: how often the clone was seen (once, few, many), or a class if it is expanded.

CDR3	DNA	V	J	D	size
CASSIGSGGNEAFF	TGTGCCAGTAGTATAGGATCTGGGGGCAATGAAGCTTTCTTT	TRBV19	TRBJ1-1	.	.
CASSLGDLYGYTF	TGTGCCAGCAGCTTGGGAGACCTCTATGGCTACACCTTC	TRBV7-8	TRBJ1-2	.	.
CASSAGTGNTIYF	TGTGCCAGTAGCGCCGGGACAGGGAACACCATATATTTT	TRBV19	TRBJ1-3	TRBD1	.
CATTTQTVNTEAFF	TGTGCCACCACCACCCAAACGGTGAACACTGAAGCTTTCTTT	TRBV15	TRBJ1-1	.	.
CASSHGRPLTGNSYEQYF	TGCGCCAGCAGCCACGGCCGGCCATTGACAGGCAACTCCTACGAGCAGTACTTC	TRBV4-3	TRBJ2-7	.	.
CATSPVGQVYEQYF	TGTGCCACCAGCCCGGTGGGGCAGGTTTACGAGCAGTACTTC	TRBV15	TRBJ2-7	.	once
CASSQSDRGPYEQYF	TGTGCCAGCAGCCAAAGTGACAGGGGGCCGTACGAGCAGTACTTC	TRBV14	TRBJ2-7	TRBD1	.
CATEGGDSYEQYF	TGTGCCACCGAGGGGGGGGACTCCTACGAGCAGTACTTC	TRBV19	TRBJ2-7	.	.
CASSSFGWDKNSPLHF	TGTGCCAGCAGTTCCTTTGGGTGGGACAAAAATTCACCCCTCCACTTT	TRBV27	TRBJ1-6	.	few
CASSFDRGPVGYTF	TGTGCCAGCAGCTTTGACAGGGGGCCAGTAGGCTACACCTTC	TRBV7-2	TRBJ1-2	TRBD1	once
CASTPTTAGDEQFF	TGTGCCAGCACCCCCACGACAGCGGGCGATGAGCAGTTCTTC	TRBV9	TRBJ2-1	.	.
CASSRPPEAEAFF	TGTGCCAGCAGCAGACCCCCAGAGGCTGAAGCTTTCTTT	TRBV9	TRBJ1-1	.	.
CASSPDYFQETQYF	TGTGCCAGCAGCCCCGACTACTTCCAAGAGACCCAGTACTTC	TRBV11-2	TRBJ2-5	.	.
CASSVGSSGGLYEQYF	TGTGCCAGCAGCGTAGGGAGTAGCGGGGGTCTCTACGAGCAGTACTTC	TRBV9	TRBJ2-7	TRBD2	.
CSVEGLDRYNEQFF	TGCAGCGTTGAAGGACTAGATCGTTACAATGAGCAGTTCTTC	TRBV29-1	TRBJ2-1	.	.
CASSLGQDREHF	TGTGCCAGCAGCTTGGGCCAGGACAGGGAGCATTTT	TRBV5-5	TRBJ1-3	TRBD1	.
CASSFGQGGNTIYF	TGTGCCAGCAGCTTTGGCCAGGGGGGAAACACCATATATTTT	TRBV5-6	TRBJ1-3	.	.
CASSRHRGGSSNEQFF	TGTGCCAGCAGCCGACACCGGGGGGGCTCATCTAATGAGCAGTTCTTC	TRBV5-4	TRBJ2-1	TRBD2	.
CASSATLVNEQFF	TGTGCCAGCAGTGCGACTTTAGTGAATGAGCAGTTCTTC	TRBV27	TRBJ2-1	.	.
CASSLGAGDPEQYF	TGCGCCAGCAGCCTGGGGGCAGGGGATCCCGAGCAGTACTTC	TRBV4-3	TRBJ2-7	.	once
CASSPLMRSTNEKLFF	TGTGCCAGCAGCCCCCTGATGAGGTCAACTAATGAAAAACTGTTTTTT	TRBV7-9	TRBJ1-4	.	.
CASGWPPGQETQYF	TGTGCTAGTGGTTGGCCACCGGGTCAAGAGACCCAGTACTTC	TRBV12-5	TRBJ2-5	.	.
CASSGQGAGGLHF	TGCGCCAGCAGCGGACAGGGCGCCGGGGGCCTCCACTTT	TRBV4-1	TRBJ1-6	TRBD1	.
CASSLGLEVNEQYF	TGTGCCAGCAGCTTGGGCCTCGAGGTTAACGAGCAGTACTTC	TRBV5-8	TRBJ2-7	.	.
CASSPGFGTEAFF	TGTGCCAGCAGCCCAGGGTTCGGCACTGAAGCTTTCTTT	TRBV6-4	TRBJ1-1	.	.
CASAQDGAYEQYF	TGTGCTAGTGCCCAGGACGGGGCCTACGAGCAGTACTTC	TRBV12-5	TRBJ2-7	.	.
CASSHFRTDTQYF	TGTGCCAGCAGTCATTTCCGCACAGATACGCAGTATTTT	TRBV6-4	TRBJ2-3	.	.
CASSLWTNYGYTF	TGTGCCAGCAGCTTATGGACAAACTATGGCTACACCTTC	TRBV13	TRBJ1-2	.	.
CACSGGGGNEKLFF	TGTGCCTGTTCGGGGGGCGGTGGTAATGAAAAACTGTTTTTT	TRBV30	TRBJ1-4	.	.